Presented here are 27 T cell receptor beta chains from one specimen sequenced in a study of T cells after yellow fever vaccination. TCRdb re-analysed the 5' RACE reads in MiXCR, keeping a single row per CDR3 protein. The table includes 340,000 or so distinct CDR3 sequences, roughly an eighth detected once. The sample in question was CD4+ T cells sorted from PBMCs, obtained 15 days after the yellow fever booster vaccination. The receptor source for this set is a young man who received the YFV17D yellow fever vaccine.

The chain joins TRBV19 to TRBJ1-2; TRBD1 is a possible D gene (6 bases). Germline CDR1 and CDR2: LNHDA and SQIVND (reference sequence). Trimming stripped 4 bases from V and 2 bases from J, with 8 bases between. This CDR3 contains 13 residues. This chain's CDR3 is CASSRDNNYGYTF. DNA for the CDR3: TGTGCCAGTAGTAGGGACAACAACTATGGCTACACCTTC.

This clonotype was detected only a few times. This chain uses TRBV2 with TRBJ2-2; 9 positions match TRBD1. This CDR3 is built from 15 residues. Germline CDR1 reads SNHLY; CDR2 reads FYNNEI. Germline trimming cut 4 bases from V and 3 bases from J; bases unmatched to any gene: 3. This chain's CDR3 is CASSAGTGYTGELFF. CDR3 bases: TGTGCCAGCAGTGCTGGGACAGGGTACACCGGGGAGCTGTTTTTT.

This chain joins TRBV4-1 and TRBJ1-1, with D possibly TRBD1 on 6 matching bases. The CDR3 sequence is 15 residues long. Germline V gene sequence: CDR1 MGHRA, CDR2 YSYEKL. The V gene lost 2 bases and the J gene lost 5 bases, with 15 bases spanning the gap. CDR3 bases: TGCGCCAGCAGCCAATCGCCAGGGGCAGGGACTGAAGCTTTCTTT. Residues: CASSQSPGAGTEAFF.

The rearrangement links TRBV5-1 to TRBJ2-6, with no clear D. The germline V gene has CDR1 SGHRS and CDR2 YFSETQ. The CDR3 has 17 amino acids. V lost 1 base, J lost 0 bases, and 11 bases lay in between. CDR3 protein: CASSLLTAVSGANVLTF. CDR3 sequence (DNA): TGCGCCAGCAGCTTGTTAACAGCAGTCTCTGGGGCCAACGTCCTGACTTTC.

The table lists this clonotype with many counts. The CDR3 loop is CASSGTVNTEAFF. The CDR3 nucleotides read TGCGCCAGCAGCGGGACGGTGAACACTGAAGCTTTCTTT. The J gene is TRBJ1-1, the V gene TRBV5-1; a possible D gene is TRBD1 (5 bases). Germline assignment: CDR1 SGHRS and CDR2 YFSETQ. The CDR3 loop spans 13 amino acids. The ends were cut back, 4 bases at V and 0 bases at J, with 7 bases in the middle.

This clonotype was detected a few times. The CDR3 region is CASSHGQGPSTDTQYF. The DNA of the CDR3 is TGTGCCAGCAGCCATGGACAGGGGCCGAGCACAGATACGCAGTATTTT. The chain has TRBV4-2 and TRBJ2-3; TRBD1 matches at 9 bases. The CDR3 sequence is 16 residues long. Per the germline V gene, CDR1 is LGHNA and CDR2 is YNFKEQ. V was clipped by 3 bases and J by 0 bases; unmatched bases: 4.

This clonotype was picked up many times. The CDR3 DNA reads as TGCGCCAGCAGCTCGAGCGGACAGGGGGTCGGCACAGATACGCAGTATTTT. As protein: CASSSSGQGVGTDTQYF. The chain uses TRBV5-1 and TRBJ2-3, with 10 bases fitting TRBD1. The CDR3 is made up of 17 amino acids. V lost 3 bases, J lost 1 base, and 8 bases stayed unmatched. Germline CDR1 and CDR2: SGHRS and YFSETQ.

The rearrangement joins TRBV7-9 to TRBJ2-3; 9 bases fit TRBD2. V shed 1 base and J 5 bases; nucleotides not matched to a gene: 4. CDR3 length: 15 residues. Germline CDR1 and CDR2: SEHNR and FQNEAQ (reference sequence). The CDR3 sequence: CASSLGSGGLDTQYF. The CDR3 DNA reads as TGTGCCAGCAGCTTAGGTAGCGGGGGCCTAGATACGCAGTATTTT.

This clonotype was picked up a small number of times. The chain combines TRBV18 with TRBJ1-1, with D possibly TRBD1 on 5 matching bases. This CDR3 has 16 amino acids. V was trimmed by 0 bases and J by 0 bases, leaving 11 bases between them. In germline, CDR1 is KGHSH, CDR2 LQKENI. The CDR3 sequence is CASSPPSRQLNTEAFF. CDR3 bases: TGTGCCAGCTCACCACCTAGTCGACAGCTGAACACTGAAGCTTTCTTT.

This clonotype was counted only a few times. The chain couples TRBV7-2 to TRBJ1-2; 10 bases agree with TRBD1. Trimming at V came to 5 bases and at J to 2 bases, leaving 11 bases not matched to a gene. The germline gives CDR1 SGHTA, CDR2 FQGNSA. The CDR3 consists of 17 residues. The CDR3 spells CASSLSPPGQGNYGYTF. The CDR3 nucleotides are TGTGCCAGCAGCCTAAGCCCCCCGGGACAGGGGAACTATGGCTACACCTTC.

This clonotype has only a few counts. J is TRBJ1-5 and V is TRBV7-8; 8 bases are a match to TRBD1. The germline V gene has CDR1 SGHVS and CDR2 FQNEAQ. The trim removed 3 bases at V and 1 base at J, leaving 8 bases unmatched. The CDR3 spans 17 residues. Here the CDR3 DNA reads TGTGCCAGCAGCTTGGGGTACAGGGGGGTGAGCAATCAGCCCCAGCATTTT. The encoded protein is CASSLGYRGVSNQPQHF.

This clonotype was counted a few times. The chain uses TRBV30 and TRBJ2-7; tentatively, D is TRBD2 (5 bases). The CDR3 is 14 amino acids. Per germline, CDR1 GTSNPN and CDR2 SVGIG (reference sequence). Trimming pared 4 bases from V and 2 bases from J, leaving 15 bases between. CDR3: CAWTPLGLPYEQYF. The CDR3 DNA reads TGTGCCTGGACACCACTCGGACTTCCCTACGAGCAGTACTTC.

This clonotype was recorded a few times. The gene calls are TRBV7-8 and TRBJ2-7; D may match TRBD1 or TRBD2 (5 bases each). Germline values: CDR1 SGHVS, CDR2 FQNEAQ. There are 13 residues in the CDR3. Trimming pared 11 bases from V and 3 bases from J, leaving 17 bases between. CDR3 sequence: CASGRGSFYEQYV. DNA for the CDR3: TGTGCCTCGGGCCGGGGCTCTTTCTACGAGCAGTACGTC.

This clonotype came up many times. The gene calls are TRBV5-1 and TRBJ2-7, with 8 bases fitting TRBD1. The germline CDR1 and CDR2 sequences are SGHRS and YFSETQ. This CDR3 has 13 amino acids. V dropped 1 base and J dropped 6; count of bases not matched to a gene: 3. The DNA for the CDR3 is TGCGCCAGCAGCTTGCGAACAGGGGGCGAGCAGTACTTC. It is translated as CASSLRTGGEQYF.

There are a few counts of this clonotype. The chain carries TRBV20-1 and TRBJ2-2, with D maybe TRBD2 (5 bases). Trimming left V 6 bases short and J 0 bases short, with 14 bases between. Germline V gene sequence: CDR1 DFQATT, CDR2 SNEGSKA (reference sequence). The CDR3 runs 15 residues. The CDR3 nucleotides read TGCAGTGCCCATGCACGGGGAACGAACACCGGGGAGCTGTTTTTT. Its translation: CSAHARGTNTGELFF.

The genes are TRBV19 and TRBJ1-2, with D possibly matching TRBD1 (6 bases). The ends were cut back, 5 bases at V and 4 bases at J, with 26 bases in the middle. CDR1 is LNHDA and CDR2 is SQIVND in the germline V gene (reference sequence). This CDR3 contains 18 residues. CDR3 nucleotides: TGTGCCAGTAGTTCCCTCTCGAGCTTGGGGACACAGACCTATGGCTACACCTTC. It specifies CASSSLSSLGTQTYGYTF.

This clonotype was counted between two and nine times. The V call is TRBV21-1, the J call TRBJ1-4; TRBD1, as called in the table, went unchecked against the DNA. TRBV21-1 is termed a pseudogene. CDR3 size: 16 residues. CDR3: CASSTPGRRINEKLFF. CDR3 coding DNA: TGTGCCAGCAGCACACCGGGACGCAGGATTAATGAAAAACTGTTTTTT.

CDR3 bases: TGTGCCAGCAGCCAAGTGCTAGCGGCAGATACGCAGTATTTT. As protein: CASSQVLAADTQYF. The chain is built from TRBV3-1 and TRBJ2-3; 7 bases line up with TRBD2. The CDR3 loop spans 14 amino acids. CDR1 and CDR2 (germline): LGHDT, YNNKEL (reference sequence). The junction had 2 bases not matched to a gene; V was cut back by 1 base and J by 4 bases.

In this sample, this clonotype turned up a few times. The junction does not match germline at one end; this may be a read error. J is TRBJ2-2 and V is TRBV7-7, with D possibly TRBD1 on 6 matching bases. This CDR3 has 15 amino acids. Germline V gene data show CDR1 as SSHAT and CDR2 as FNYEAQ (reference sequence). The CDR3 loop reads CASSLDWTATGELFF. The DNA for the CDR3 is TGTGCTAGCAGCTTAGATTGGACAGCCACCGGGGAGCTGTTTTTT.

A few counts support this clonotype. The CDR3 protein is CASSLKWNQPQHF. The CDR3 coding sequence is TGTGCCAGCAGCCTAAAGTGGAATCAGCCCCAGCATTTT. The chain couples TRBV3-1 to TRBJ1-5; D not certain. Germline V gene sequence: CDR1 LGHDT, CDR2 YNNKEL (reference sequence). This CDR3 contains 13 residues. The V end lost 4 bases, the J end lost 4 bases, and 8 bases lay between the germline ends.

This clonotype was seen many times. This chain connects TRBV12-3 or TRBV12-4 to TRBJ2-1, with 8 positions matching TRBD2. The CDR3 has 17 residues. V shed 1 base, J shed 2 bases, and the junction held 7 bases outside the gene matches. In DNA, the CDR3 is TGTGCCAGCAGTTTAGAAACAACGGGGGGGCCCTACAATGAGCAGTTCTTC. As protein: CASSLETTGGPYNEQFF.

This clonotype was seen only a few times. The rearrangement links TRBV7-3 to TRBJ1-2; TRBD1 aligns across 9 bases. The junction had 12 bases not matched to a gene; V was cut back by 5 bases and J by 8 bases. CDR3 length: 15 amino acids. Germline assignment: CDR1 SGHTA and CDR2 FQGTGA. CDR3 nucleotide sequence: TGTGCCAGCAGCCCAGCCTACAGGGGGCTGTTGGGCTACACCTTC. Its protein product is CASSPAYRGLLGYTF.

This chain joins TRBV4-3 and TRBJ1-1; no clear D gene. Germline lookup yields CDR1 LGHNA and CDR2 YSLEER. V lost 0 bases to trimming and J lost 6 bases, with 17 bases between them. The CDR3 has 16 amino acids. DNA of the CDR3: TGCGCCAGCAGCCAAGATCTTCGGGTTGAACACTCTGAAGCTTTCTTT. The encoded protein is CASSQDLRVEHSEAFF.

This clonotype was seen a handful of times. The V gene is TRBV13, the J gene TRBJ2-7; tentatively, D is TRBD1 (5 bases). The CDR3 is made up of 14 amino acids. The germline V and J ends were trimmed by 6 bases and 2 bases, with 14 bases remaining between them. In germline, CDR1 is PRHDT, CDR2 FYEKMQ (reference sequence). Here the CDR3 DNA reads TGTGCCAGCAGGGGGCCAGGGATCCCCTACGAGCAGTACGTC. Residues: CASRGPGIPYEQYV.

This chain joins TRBV12-3 or TRBV12-4 and TRBJ2-7; 7 bases are a match to TRBD1. The CDR3 runs to 13 residues. The ends lost 10 bases at V and 0 bases at J; junction bases unmatched: 6. As DNA, the CDR3 is TGTGCCACCTCAGGGACAGCCTCCTACGAGCAGTACTTC. It yields the protein CATSGTASYEQYF.

The V and J genes are TRBV20-1 and TRBJ1-2; the D gene is possibly TRBD1 (5 bases). V was shortened by 2 bases and J by 9 bases, with 22 bases between the two germline ends. CDR1 DFQATT and CDR2 SNEGSKA come from the germline V gene (reference sequence). This CDR3 contains 15 residues. The CDR3 loop is CSARPLSRAGESYTF. Here the CDR3 DNA reads TGCAGTGCTAGACCCCTGAGCAGGGCTGGAGAGAGCTACACCTTC.

This clonotype has a handful of counts. V usage is TRBV18 and J usage is TRBJ2-5, with 9 bases matching TRBD1. From germline, CDR1 is KGHSH and CDR2 LQKENI. Unmatched junction bases numbered 12, after V lost 5 bases and J lost 5 bases. This CDR3 has 16 amino acids. The CDR3 DNA reads TGTGCCAGCTCATCCCTCACAGGGGGCCTCCGGGAGACCCAGTACTTC. It encodes CASSSLTGGLRETQYF.